The 19 T cell receptor beta chains below were found in one sample sequenced in a study of T cells in women clearing cervical HPV infection. The method was immunoSEQ multiplex PCR; TCRdb's version includes in-frame clones alone and lacks a portion of them. Its table records about 20,000 clones. The material sequenced was blood buffy coat. These receptors were taken from a woman between 18 and 70 years old with a cervical HPV16 infection that either progressed to CIN3+ or cleared (not recorded which).

Comment on this clone: The read stops 3 residues short of the end of the CDR3; the missing end is completed from the germline J gene. The chain recombines TRBV12-3 or TRBV12-4 with TRBJ2-3; 8 bases match TRBD2. This CDR3 spans 17 amino acids. V gave up 7 bases and J gave up 5 bases; unmatched junction bases: 17. CDR3 DNA (partial): TGTGCCAGCACCCAGTGGGTCCCGGGGGGGGCAAGAGATACG. It translates to CASTQWVPGGARDT. The whole CDR3 sequence is CASTQWVPGGARDTQYF.

The sequenced CDR3 bases are TGTGCCAGCAGTGACGAGGGGCAAACCCGTTCACCC. Protein sequence: CASSDEGQTRSP. The whole CDR3 protein is CASSDEGQTRSPLHF. The chain employs TRBV2 and TRBJ1-6; maybe TRBD1 (5 bases). Read sequence stops 3 residues before the CDR3 end, and the germline J gene provides the missing end. Germline V gives CDR1 SNHLY, CDR2 FYNNEI. V shed 3 bases and J shed 9 bases, with 15 bases lying between them. The CDR3 runs to 15 residues.

A note on this clone: The missing CDR3 end, 3 residues past where the read stops, is filled in from the germline J gene. The chain has TRBV6-1 and TRBJ1-1, with D uncertain. V lost 4 bases, J lost 4 bases, and 7 bases lay in between. Looked up from germline, CDR1 is MNHNS and CDR2 is SASEGT. This CDR3 contains 12 residues. Incomplete CDR3 DNA: TGTGCCAGCAGTGTGGAGGGCACTGAA. Translated: CASSVEGTE. The full-length CDR3 reads as CASSVEGTEAFF.

Points on this clone: The CDR3 extends 3 residues past the end of the read, so its final part is completed from the germline J gene. This chain connects TRBV18 to TRBJ2-7; TRBD2 aligns across 9 bases. Germline CDR1 reads KGHSH; CDR2 reads LQKENI. V shed 3 bases and J 5 bases; nucleotides not matched to a gene: 8. This CDR3 region has 15 residues. The chain's CDR3 is CASSPLSSGSHEQYF. CDR3 DNA, as far as it was read: TGTGCCAGCTCACCTCTGAGTAGCGGGAGCCACGAG.

As regards this clone: The observed sequence ends 3 residues before the CDR3 terminus, with the missing tail filled in from the germline J gene. The V gene is TRBV5-1, the J gene TRBJ2-5; D perhaps matches TRBD2 (6 bases). The V end was cut by 1 base, the J end by 3 bases, with 13 bases between. The CDR3 totals 15 residues. Germline CDR1 is SGHRS and CDR2 is YFSETQ. The CDR3 DNA, read in part, is TGCGCCAGCAGCTTGCTACTAGCTGGGGAAGAGACC. Residues: CASSLLLAGEET. The full CDR3 reads CASSLLLAGEETQYF.

As for this clone: The sequenced fragment ends 3 residues before the CDR3 boundary, so the rest is inferred from the germline J gene. The V gene is TRBV6-2 or TRBV6-3, the J gene TRBJ1-5; maybe TRBD1 (6 bases). The CDR3 loop spans 16 amino acids. Deletions cut 5 bases from V and 7 bases from J, with 21 bases between. From germline, CDR1 is MNHEY and CDR2 SVGEGT. CDR3 bases read: TGTGCCAGCAGTCCGCCATTACAGGGCAAGGGCCAGCCC. This gives the protein CASSPPLQGKGQP. The whole CDR3 region reads CASSPPLQGKGQPQHF.

Notes on this clone: The CDR3 end falls 3 residues outside the read, so it is completed with the germline J gene. The chain joins TRBV7-8 to TRBJ2-3; no firm D call. The CDR3 runs 11 residues. Per germline, CDR1 SGHVS and CDR2 FQNEAQ. Incomplete CDR3 DNA: TGTGCCAGCAGCCAACAAGAGACG. This translates into CASSQQET. The complete CDR3 sequence is CASSQQETQYF.

As regards this clone: The read halts 3 residues ahead of the CDR3 end, with the missing end drawn from the germline J gene. The chain carries TRBV5-1 and TRBJ2-2, with TRBD1 identical over 8 bases. This CDR3 has 15 amino acids. Germline assignment: CDR1 SGHRS and CDR2 YFSETQ. The sequenced part of the CDR3 DNA is TGCGCCAGCAGCCCTAAGACAGGGGTGGTTGAAAAG. Residues: CASSPKTGVVEK. The whole CDR3 protein reads CASSPKTGVVEKLFF. Combining the CDR3 with reference TRBV5-1 and TRBJ2-2 gives the whole variable domain KAGVTQTPRYLIKTRGQQVTLSCSPISGHRSVSWYQQTPGQGLQFLFEYFSETQRNKGNFPGRFSGRQFSNSRSEMNVSTLELGDSALYLCASSPKTGVVEKLFFGEGSRLTVL.

Notes on this clone: The read stops 3 residues short of the end of the CDR3; the missing end is completed from the germline J gene. The V and J genes are TRBV7-9 and TRBJ1-2; D might be TRBD1 (5 bases). The CDR3 is made up of 14 amino acids. Germline CDR1 and CDR2: SEHNR and FQNEAQ (reference sequence). CDR3 loop: CASSLVGQGHDYTF. CDR3 bases read: TGTGCCAGCAGCTTAGTGGGGCAGGGCCACGAC.

Points on this clone: The observed sequence ends 3 residues before the CDR3 terminus, with the missing tail filled in from the germline J gene. This sequence joins TRBV5-6 and TRBJ1-2; TRBD1 aligns across 7 bases. The CDR3 covers 14 residues. Germline-derived CDR1 and CDR2 are SGHDT and YYEEEE. Partial CDR3 DNA: TGTGCCAGCAGCCCCGGACAGGCATCAAGCGGC. It is translated as CASSPGQASSG. The whole CDR3 region reads CASSPGQASSGYTF.

With respect to this clone: The CDR3 extends 3 residues past the end of the read, so its final part is completed from the germline J gene. The chain links TRBV11-2 to TRBJ1-4, with a possible D match to TRBD1 (6 bases). Germline-derived CDR1 and CDR2 are SGHAT and FQNNGV. This CDR3 comprises 15 residues. The CDR3 protein is CASSSTRSRGSPLFF. The part of the CDR3 DNA that was read is TGTGCCAGCAGTTCCACCCGTAGCAGGGGTTCACCA. The whole variable domain, filled in from reference TRBV11-2 and TRBJ1-4, reads EAGVAQSPRYKIIEKRQSVAFWCNPISGHATLYWYQQILGQGPKLLIQFQNNGVVDDSQLPKDRFSAERLKGVDSTLKIQPAKLEDSAVYLCASSSTRSRGSPLFFGSGTQLSVL.

Regarding this clone: The read comes to an end 3 residues before the CDR3 does, leaving the germline J gene to fill in the end. The chain employs TRBV20-1 and TRBJ2-4; D is tentatively TRBD1 or TRBD2 (6 bases each). Germline V gene sequence: CDR1 DFQATT, CDR2 SNEGSKA (reference sequence). Deletions cut 6 bases from V and 1 base from J, with 19 bases between. This CDR3 comprises 16 residues. The CDR3 loop reads CSAEGEESSAKNIQYF. CDR3 DNA, as far as it was read: TGCAGTGCGGAGGGGGAGGAGTCCAGCGCCAAAAACATT.

As for this clone: The read comes to an end 3 residues before the CDR3 does, leaving the germline J gene to fill in the end. The V gene is TRBV30, the J gene TRBJ2-1, with TRBD1 matching over 12 bases. The CDR3 is made up of 17 amino acids. J lost 9 bases, V lost 0 bases, and 12 bases had no gene match. Per the germline V gene, CDR1 is GTSNPN and CDR2 is SVGIG (reference sequence). CDR3 sequence reads: CAWSVGTGGFEYSEQFF. Partial CDR3 DNA: TGTGCCTGGAGTGTCGGGACAGGGGGCTTTGAATATAGTGAG.

About this clone itself: The read halts 3 residues ahead of the CDR3 end, with the missing end drawn from the germline J gene. The chain uses TRBV12-3 or TRBV12-4 and TRBJ2-5, with unresolved D. Trimming removed 3 bases from V and 2 bases from J, with 10 bases in between. This CDR3 spans 14 amino acids. The DNA read from the CDR3 is TGTGCCAGCAGTTTCCGCACAAGTCAAGAGACC. Translation gives CASSFRTSQET. In full, the CDR3 reads CASSFRTSQETQYF.

In regard to this clone: The read terminates 3 residues before the CDR3 end, so the remaining end is supplied by the germline J gene. This chain joins TRBV28 and TRBJ1-5; no clear D gene. Deletions cut 8 bases from V and 5 bases from J, with 19 bases between. The CDR3 covers 15 residues. Germline V gives CDR1 MDHEN, CDR2 SYDVKM. Here the CDR3 reads CASRKGLTWDQPQHF. CDR3 bases read: TGTGCCAGCCGGAAAGGGCTGACATGGGATCAGCCC.

Concerning this clone: The read terminates 3 residues ahead of where the CDR3 ends, so the germline J gene completes it. The rearrangement links TRBV11-2 to TRBJ2-7; 7 bases match TRBD2. V dropped 4 bases and J dropped 2; count of bases not matched to a gene: 5. This CDR3 is 14 amino acids long. Germline V gene data show CDR1 as SGHAT and CDR2 as FQNNGV. CDR3 amino acids: CASSSRGLTYEQYF. The sequenced part of the CDR3 DNA is TGTGCCAGCAGCTCCCGGGGACTAACCTACGAG.

In regard to this clone: The read is 3 residues too short to cover the CDR3 end, so that end is filled in from the germline J gene. The chain recombines TRBV27 with TRBJ2-7; 7 bases agree with TRBD2. V was pared by 5 bases and J by 1 base, with 11 bases of the junction left unmatched. The germline gives CDR1 MNHEY, CDR2 SMNVEV (reference sequence). CDR3 length: 16 amino acids. The CDR3 spells CASSLWGSSGSYEQYF. CDR3 bases read: TGTGCCAGCAGTCTCTGGGGTTCTAGCGGATCCTACGAG.

On this clone: The read falls 3 residues short of the CDR3 end, and the missing part is taken from the germline J gene. The rearrangement uses TRBV2 and TRBJ2-3, with 10 bases that match TRBD2. This CDR3 region has 16 residues. Germline loops: CDR1 SNHLY, CDR2 FYNNEI. The V gene end was trimmed by 6 bases and the J gene end by 5 bases; junction bases not matched to a gene: 11. The CDR3 sequence is CASRRTGTSVVDTQYF. The sequenced part of the CDR3 DNA is TGTGCCAGCAGAAGAACCGGGACTAGCGTTGTAGATACG.

About this clone: Read data end 3 residues before the CDR3 end; the end is taken from the germline J gene. This sequence joins TRBV18 and TRBJ2-7; D is possibly TRBD1 (6 bases). This CDR3 is built from 13 residues. Trimming removed 3 bases from V and 3 bases from J, with 9 bases in between. Germline V gene lookup returns CDR1 KGHSH and CDR2 LQKENI. This chain's CDR3 is CASSPGHSYEQYF. The sequenced CDR3 bases are TGTGCCAGCTCACCGGGACATAGCTACGAG.